This note documents a single TCR beta chain sequence. A few counts support this clonotype. No antigen is known for it. The sample holds no much larger clone one base away, and base qualities are not on file. The data stem from a study of CD8 T cells in ankylosing spondylitis (dated by TCRdb to about 2017). At the level of the whole study: T cell receptor beta repertoires were profiled in healthy donors and ankylosing spondylitis patients so that disease-linked TCR variants could be found. The full study cohort comprised 25 ankylosing spondylitis patients and 85 to 120 healthy donors. Peripheral blood was sampled, and synovial fluid was additionally collected from ankylosing spondylitis patients. Summary of the overall study and its limitations: A TCR beta motif made up of several highly homologous amino acid variants appeared to be characteristic of blood from ankylosing spondylitis patients. The disease-linked clones had a CD8+ phenotype and were found at relatively low frequencies in peripheral blood. Some of the motif variants had been reported before in the synovial fluid and blood of reactive arthritis patients, a finding that suggests common disease-initiation mechanisms. Significant enrichment of the disease-linked clones was reported in matched synovial fluid samples from ankylosing spondylitis patients.

TCRdb names Illumina HiSeq 2500 as the instrument used. Quantitative 5'-RACE with molecular barcodes was the method used to prepare the TCR beta libraries. For the original study's pipeline: A new computational method based on a probabilistic model of VDJ rearrangement was used to identify disease-linked TCR variants. The raw public data were reprocessed by TCRdb itself: fastp quality trimming at Q25, MiXCR clonotype calling, in-frame beta chains only. CDR3 protein sequences are deduplicated, and each keeps its most common genes and DNA. The V and J calls and clone size come from TCRdb's table, not from the authors' own analysis. Recorded for this sample are 350,000 to 450,000 distinct CDR3 sequences; 25% to 30% of them occurred a single time. Roughly 0.9% of the sample comes from the top ten. Source material: blood, either unsorted or a sorted T cell fraction (not recorded which). This receptor was obtained from a male donor with ankylosing spondylitis.

The CDR3 reads as follows: CAIRTGQGINEQFF. The DNA reads TGTGCCATCAGGACCGGACAGGGGATCAATGAGCAGTTCTTC. The chain couples TRBV10-3 to TRBJ2-1, with 9 bases in between that match TRBD1. The germline V gene provides CDR1 ENHRY and CDR2 SYGVKD. Germline trimming amounts to 6 bases on V and 6 bases on J, with 6 as the count of junction bases outside the gene matches. From the cysteine through the phenylalanine, the CDR3 covers 14 amino acids. The kept DNA is CDR3 alone, 42 bases in frame from the first base.